The T cell receptor (beta chain) under discussion was sequenced for a study of regulatory T cells in long-lasting Graves disease. The study, taken as a whole, reports: A greater number of public clonotypes (roughly 2,700) was shared by persistent patients than by new patients (just over 950).

Combining iRepertoire HTBI primers with Arm-PCR of CDR3 regions, the authors built TCR beta libraries. In TCRdb, the multiplex PCR reads were re-called with MiXCR into one record per CDR3 protein. The table shows some 410,000 distinct CDR3 sequences, with 16% occurring only once. This CDR3 comprises 15 residues. Trimming pared 7 bases from V and 3 bases from J, leaving 15 bases between. This clonotype was recorded at least ten times. As yet, its antigen is unknown. Time point: newly diagnosed GD, antithyroid drugs for less than 3 months. The TCR library was made from RNA extracted from PBMCs. The same sample was also studied in work on T cells in Graves' hyperthyroidism and ophthalmopathy.

This rearrangement joins TRBV12-3 or TRBV12-4 to TRBJ2-2, with D tentatively TRBD1 or TRBD2 (5 bases each). The sample consisted of peripheral blood mononuclear cells (PBMCs), taken at new diagnosis, from a patient treated with antithyroid drugs. The TCR originated in a woman in her 30s with Graves disease. The chain's CDR3 is CASTWAGTDTGELFF. The CDR3 DNA reads TGTGCCAGCACCTGGGCAGGGACGGACACCGGGGAGCTGTTTTTT.